Presented here are 14 T cell receptor beta chains from one specimen sequenced in a study of blood T cell repertoires in COVID-19. Measured with immunoSEQ multiplex PCR; TCRdb has only the in-frame clones, and not every one. In the table there are about 180,000 clones, less than 90% of which are singletons. Sequenced sample: peripheral blood. All receptors derive from a woman in her 70s with COVID-19, enrolled during active disease.

This chain connects TRBV2 to TRBJ1-1; D gene unclear. This CDR3 contains 14 residues. Germline V lookup: CDR1 SNHLY, CDR2 FYNNEI. Trimming left V 6 bases short and J 1 base short, with 12 bases between. CDR3 DNA sequence: TGTGCCAGCAGGGACGGGGTCACGAACACTGAAGCTTTCTTT. Protein: CASRDGVTNTEAFF.

The V call is TRBV20-1, the J call TRBJ1-5; a possible D gene is TRBD1 (6 bases). With 3 bases removed from V and 0 bases from J, the gap between germline ends came to 18 bases. The CDR3 sequence is 17 residues long. In germline, CDR1 is DFQATT, CDR2 SNEGSKA (reference sequence). This CDR3 is CSASQGWGPYSNQPQHF. CDR3 bases: TGCAGTGCTAGTCAAGGGTGGGGGCCTTATAGCAATCAGCCCCAGCATTTT.

Regarding this clone: At one of its ends the junction is not consistent with the germline gene, which may arise from a read error. The chain joins TRBV27 to TRBJ2-2, with 8 bases lining up with TRBD2. CDR3 size: 14 residues. Germline V gene sequence: CDR1 MNHEY, CDR2 SMNVEV (reference sequence). The CDR3 region has the DNA TGCGCAAGTGCCGGGACTAGACAATCCGGGGAGCTGTTTTTT. Protein product: CASAGTRQSGELFF.

The chain is built from TRBV11-3 and TRBJ2-1; D perhaps matches TRBD2 (5 bases). Germline lookup yields CDR1 SGHNT and CDR2 YENEEA. V shed 3 bases and J shed 11 bases, with 11 bases lying between them. The CDR3 covers 12 residues. The CDR3 region is CASSLSDSQQFF. The CDR3 coding sequence is TGTGCCAGCAGCTTGTCGGACTCCCAGCAGTTCTTC. Complete variable domain (other parts from reference TRBV11-3 and TRBJ2-1): EAGVVQSPRYKIIEKKQPVAFWCNPISGHNTLYWYLQNLGQGPELLIRYENEEAVDDSQLPKDRFSAERLKGVDSTLKIQPAELGDSAVYLCASSLSDSQQFFGPGTRLTVL.

The chain links TRBV6-5 to TRBJ2-5; D perhaps matches TRBD1 (6 bases). The V end lost 7 bases, the J end lost 5 bases, and 14 bases lay between the germline ends. The CDR3 consists of 13 residues. Germline CDR1 MNHEY, CDR2 SVGAGI. This CDR3 reads CASKVGGTETQYF. In nucleotides, the CDR3 is TGTGCCAGCAAAGTAGGGGGAACGGAGACCCAGTACTTC.

The chain joins TRBV19 to TRBJ2-2; D is possibly TRBD1 (6 bases). Germline loops: CDR1 LNHDA, CDR2 SQIVND (reference sequence). Trimming removed 3 bases at V and 4 bases at J, with 9 bases between. The CDR3 has 14 residues. The CDR3 reads CASSMRGSTGELFF. The DNA for the CDR3 is TGTGCCAGTAGTATGAGGGGGTCCACCGGGGAGCTGTTTTTT.

V usage is TRBV7-7 and J usage is TRBJ2-5, with TRBD1 identical over 9 bases. Germline V gene sequence: CDR1 SSHAT, CDR2 FNYEAQ (reference sequence). The CDR3 extends over 15 amino acids. V lost 6 bases, J lost 2 bases, and 7 bases stayed unmatched. This chain's CDR3 is CASSRDRERQETQYF. The CDR3 DNA follows: TGTGCCAGCAGTCGGGACAGGGAGCGTCAAGAGACCCAGTACTTC.

The chain uses TRBV4-3 and TRBJ2-6, with D hard to call. Germline CDR1 reads LGHNA; CDR2 reads YSLEER. This CDR3 spans 18 amino acids. The V end lost 0 bases, the J end lost 0 bases, and 12 bases lay between the germline ends. This CDR3 is CASSQEVQSSSGANVLTF. The CDR3 DNA follows: TGCGCCAGCAGCCAAGAGGTGCAGTCCAGCTCTGGGGCCAACGTCCTGACTTTC.

This chain links TRBV7-2 with TRBJ2-7; possible D gene TRBD1, 5 bases. The CDR3 spans 14 residues. In germline, CDR1 is SGHTA, CDR2 FQGNSA. Trimming cost V 1 base and J 3 bases, with 10 bases left between them. CDR3 nucleotide sequence: TGTGCCAGCAGCTTAGTAAAGGGGAACTACGAGCAGTACTTC. This codes for CASSLVKGNYEQYF.

The chain employs TRBV5-4 and TRBJ1-1, with 8 bases lining up with TRBD1. The CDR3 length is 15 residues. Germline CDR1 and CDR2: SGHNT and YYREEE (reference sequence). V gave up 4 bases and J gave up 4 bases; unmatched junction bases: 9. The CDR3 loop is CASSGQGESATEAFF. DNA for the CDR3: TGTGCCAGCAGCGGACAGGGTGAGTCGGCCACTGAAGCTTTCTTT.

The gene calls are TRBV3-1 (or the pseudogene TRBV3-2) and TRBJ1-1; 8 bases agree with TRBD1. This CDR3 spans 13 amino acids. Germline CDR1 and CDR2: LGHDT and YNNKEL (reference sequence). Unmatched junction bases numbered 1, after V lost 3 bases and J lost 4 bases. CDR3 DNA sequence: TGTGCCAGCAGCCAGCAGGGGGCCACTGAAGCTTTCTTT. Its protein is CASSQQGATEAFF.

The chain couples TRBV28 to TRBJ2-7, with 7 bases that match TRBD2. Germline-derived CDR1 and CDR2 are MDHEN and SYDVKM. The V segment lost 4 bases and the J segment 7 bases; nucleotides outside the gene matches: 10. The CDR3 is 14 amino acids. The CDR3 loop reads CASSSAGTPREQYF. CDR3 sequence (DNA): TGTGCCAGCAGTTCAGCGGGAACCCCTCGGGAGCAGTACTTC.

V gene TRBV27 combines with J gene TRBJ2-5; D gene uncertain. The CDR3 runs 13 residues. The germline V gene encodes CDR1 MNHEY and CDR2 SMNVEV (reference sequence). The V and J ends lost 6 bases and 3 bases respectively, with 11 bases between them. The CDR3 coding sequence is TGTGCCAGCAGGCGAGCTCCAAAAGAGACCCAGTACTTC. Its translation: CASRRAPKETQYF.

The CDR3 spells CASSVAGQGDYGYTF. The CDR3 DNA reads TGTGCCAGCAGTGTCGCGGGACAGGGGGACTATGGCTACACCTTC. The J gene is TRBJ1-2, the V gene TRBV28; 11 bases are shared with TRBD1. This CDR3 has 15 amino acids. In germline, CDR1 is MDHEN, CDR2 SYDVKM. With V trimmed by 5 bases and J by 3 bases, 5 bases remained unmatched.